The 21 T cell receptor beta chains listed next were all sequenced from one sample in a study of T cell responses to AZD1222 COVID-19 vaccine. TCRdb's copy holds only in-frame clones and misses some; the assay was immunoSEQ multiplex PCR. The table lists 130,000 to 150,000 clones, approximately 78% of them singletons. The source material was peripheral blood, sampled on day 0 of MenACWY control vaccination. These receptors all come from an adult in good health.

The chain recombines TRBV9 with TRBJ2-7; perhaps TRBD1 as D (5 bases). Trimming took off 0 bases at V and 0 bases at J, with 7 bases between the two ends. Germline V gene lookup returns CDR1 SGDLS and CDR2 YYNGEE. The CDR3 spans 14 residues. Here the CDR3 reads CASSVGQFSYEQYF. DNA of the CDR3: TGTGCCAGCAGCGTAGGACAGTTCTCCTACGAGCAGTACTTC.

The chain combines TRBV19 with TRBJ2-5; possibly TRBD2 for D (6 bases). V was shortened by 5 bases and J by 5 bases, with 15 bases between the two germline ends. The CDR3 loop spans 14 amino acids. Germline V CDR1 and CDR2: LNHDA, SQIVND (reference sequence). CDR3 coding DNA: TGTGCCAGTAGTCCCGGGGCAGGGAGGGAGACCCAGTACTTC. Encoded protein: CASSPGAGRETQYF. The full variable domain, in which reference TRBV19 and TRBJ2-5 provide the parts outside the CDR3, is DGGITQSPKYLFRKEGQNVTLSCEQNLNHDAMYWYRQDPGQGLRLIYYSQIVNDFQKGDIAEGYSVSREKKESFPLTVTSAQKNPTAFYLCASSPGAGRETQYFGPGTRLLVL.

V and J are TRBV6-5 and TRBJ2-7; D gene uncertain. The germline CDR1 and CDR2 sequences are MNHEY and SVGAGI. The CDR3 is 13 residues long. Trimming cost V 5 bases and J 2 bases, with 10 bases left between them. CDR3 in DNA: TGTGCCAGCAGTCTGAATTCGCCCTACGAGCAGTACGTC. Protein: CASSLNSPYEQYV.

The chain joins TRBV30 to TRBJ2-3, with 11 positions matching TRBD2. Unmatched junction bases numbered 5, after V lost 0 bases and J lost 6 bases. In germline, CDR1 is GTSNPN, CDR2 SVGIG (reference sequence). The CDR3 is made up of 15 amino acids. The CDR3 DNA reads as TGTGCCTGGAGTGTAGGGACTAGCGGTTTGGATACGCAGTATTTT. Translation: CAWSVGTSGLDTQYF.

This clone was seen at least ten times. The V gene is TRBV4-1, the J gene TRBJ1-1, with D possibly matching TRBD1 (6 bases). V was pared by 2 bases and J by 5 bases, with 24 bases between. The CDR3 sequence is 18 residues long. Germline V gene lookup returns CDR1 MGHRA and CDR2 YSYEKL. CDR3: CASSQPSGNREGNTEAFF. The CDR3 DNA reads as TGCGCCAGCAGCCAACCAAGTGGGAACAGGGAAGGCAATACTGAAGCTTTCTTT.

J is TRBJ1-3 and V is TRBV7-6; no definite D call. Looked up from germline, CDR1 is SGHVS and CDR2 is FNYEAQ. The CDR3 covers 17 residues. The ends were cut back, 0 bases at V and 0 bases at J, with 12 bases in the middle. The CDR3 reads CASSLALAPSSGNTIYF. As DNA, the CDR3 is TGTGCCAGCAGCTTAGCGCTGGCGCCAAGCTCTGGAAACACCATATATTTT.

This rearrangement joins TRBV28 to TRBJ1-2; no definite D call. V was shortened by 7 bases and J by 4 bases, with 16 bases between the two germline ends. Germline CDR1 reads MDHEN; CDR2 reads SYDVKM. The CDR3 is 14 amino acids. The CDR3 here is CASNPVAQSYGYTF. The CDR3, as DNA: TGTGCCAGCAATCCGGTGGCTCAATCCTATGGCTACACCTTC.

The rearrangement links TRBV3-1 (or the pseudogene TRBV3-2) to TRBJ1-1; no clear D gene. This CDR3 is built from 15 residues. The germline V gene encodes CDR1 LGHDT and CDR2 YNNKEL (reference sequence). V shed 4 bases and J shed 3 bases, with 15 bases lying between them. The chain's CDR3 is CASSPTGRADTEAFF. DNA for the CDR3: TGTGCCAGCAGCCCGACGGGTAGGGCTGACACTGAAGCTTTCTTT.

V gene TRBV28 combines with J gene TRBJ1-5, with a possible D match to TRBD1 (6 bases). The CDR3 is 14 amino acids. With 3 bases removed from V and 2 bases from J, the gap between germline ends came to 8 bases. Germline loops: CDR1 MDHEN, CDR2 SYDVKM. This CDR3 is CASSFRGGNQPQHF. The CDR3 coding sequence is TGTGCCAGCAGTTTCAGGGGAGGCAATCAGCCCCAGCATTTT.

The V call is TRBV9, the J call TRBJ1-1; possible D gene TRBD1, 6 bases. This CDR3 spans 16 amino acids. Germline loops: CDR1 SGDLS, CDR2 YYNGEE. V dropped 0 bases and J dropped 1 base, with 13 bases sitting between them. CDR3: CASSVGGGGQNTEAFF. For the CDR3, the DNA is TGTGCCAGCAGCGTAGGGGGTGGGGGCCAGAACACTGAAGCTTTCTTT.

Written as DNA, the CDR3 is TGCGCCAGCAGCTTGGCCACAGCGAACACTGAAGCTTTCTTT. It encodes CASSLATANTEAFF. The chain carries TRBV5-1 and TRBJ1-1, with no clear D. In germline, CDR1 is SGHRS, CDR2 YFSETQ. The CDR3 loop spans 14 amino acids. Between the trimmed V and J ends, which lost 0 bases and 1 base, there was a span of 7 bases.

The rearrangement links TRBV19 to TRBJ1-5, with D possibly being TRBD1 (6 bases). V was trimmed by 4 bases and J by 5 bases, leaving 12 bases between them. The CDR3 covers 14 residues. CDR1 and CDR2 from the germline V gene are LNHDA and SQIVND (reference sequence). The DNA of the CDR3 is TGTGCCAGTAGTAATTACAGGGCCTATCAGCCCCAGCATTTT. Protein: CASSNYRAYQPQHF. Based on the CDR3 plus reference TRBV19 and TRBJ1-5, the full variable domain is DGGITQSPKYLFRKEGQNVTLSCEQNLNHDAMYWYRQDPGQGLRLIYYSQIVNDFQKGDIAEGYSVSREKKESFPLTVTSAQKNPTAFYLCASSNYRAYQPQHFGDGTRLSIL.

The table lists this clone with a few counts. The chain uses TRBV15 and TRBJ1-5; TRBD1 matches 7 bases. The CDR3 extends over 15 amino acids. Germline loops: CDR1 LNHNV, CDR2 YYDKDF (reference sequence). Trimming cost V 5 bases and J 6 bases; bases outside gene matches: 10. DNA of the CDR3: TGTGCCACCAGCCCCGGGGACAGCCTGGGTCAGCCCCAGCATTTT. It codes for CATSPGDSLGQPQHF.

The chain couples TRBV5-4 to TRBJ1-1; 11 bases match TRBD1. V lost 4 bases, J lost 5 bases, and 10 bases stayed unmatched. Germline V CDR1 and CDR2: SGHNT, YYREEE (reference sequence). The CDR3 totals 16 residues. The CDR3 DNA sequence: TGTGCCAGCAGCCCCGGACAGGGGGCAAGAGGGACTGAAGCTTTCTTT. Encoded protein: CASSPGQGARGTEAFF.

The chain recombines TRBV4-2 with TRBJ1-1, with a tentative D call TRBD1 (5 bases). Germline CDR1 and CDR2: LGHNA and YNFKEQ. The CDR3 has 14 residues. The V gene lost 2 bases and the J gene lost 1 base, with 8 bases spanning the gap. The CDR3 DNA is TGTGCCAGCAGCCAAAACACAGGGAACACTGAAGCTTTCTTT. Translating it yields CASSQNTGNTEAFF.

The CDR3 spells CASSFQVNEQFF. The CDR3 DNA reads as TGTGCCAGCAGCTTCCAGGTCAATGAGCAGTTCTTC. The rearrangement links TRBV7-8 to TRBJ2-1; D gene unclear. The CDR3 sequence is 12 residues long. Germline V gene data show CDR1 as SGHVS and CDR2 as FQNEAQ. V dropped 3 bases and J dropped 6 bases, with 6 bases sitting between them. Combining the CDR3 with reference TRBV7-8 and TRBJ2-1 gives the whole variable domain GAGVSQSPRYKVAKRGQDVALRCDPISGHVSLFWYQQALGQGPEFLTYFQNEAQLDKSGLPSDRFFAERPEGSVSTLKIQRTQQEDSAVYLCASSFQVNEQFFGPGTRLTVL.

V is TRBV9 and J is TRBJ1-2, with a tentative D call TRBD1 (5 bases). Trimming pared 0 bases from V and 3 bases from J, leaving 12 bases between. The CDR3 has 15 residues. Germline CDR1 reads SGDLS; CDR2 reads YYNGEE. This CDR3 reads CASSVANGGYYGYTF. The CDR3 DNA is TGTGCCAGCAGCGTAGCTAATGGGGGGTACTATGGCTACACCTTC.

The CDR3 loop is CSVWLGWDTEAFF. In nucleotides, the CDR3 is TGCAGCGTCTGGTTGGGGTGGGACACTGAAGCTTTCTTT. This chain links TRBV29-1 with TRBJ1-1; D gene uncertain. Germline CDR1 is SQVTM and CDR2 is ANQGSEA. Trimming stripped 6 bases from V and 3 bases from J, with 14 bases between. The CDR3 extends over 13 amino acids.

There are many counts of this clone. The chain recombines TRBV2 with TRBJ1-5; D perhaps matches TRBD1 (6 bases). CDR1 SNHLY and CDR2 FYNNEI come from the germline V gene. V was shortened by 4 bases and J by 9 bases, with 13 bases between the two germline ends. The CDR3 contains 13 residues. Written as DNA, the CDR3 is TGTGCCAGCAGTGTGGGTGGGGGGGCGCCCCAGCATTTT. Protein product: CASSVGGGAPQHF.

The chain combines TRBV4-1 with TRBJ1-4, with D perhaps matching TRBD1 (5 bases). The CDR3 consists of 16 residues. V lost 1 base and J lost 3, with 12 bases in between. Per germline, CDR1 MGHRA and CDR2 YSYEKL. The CDR3 spells CASSQVQGSANEKLFF. In DNA, the CDR3 is TGCGCCAGCAGCCAAGTTCAGGGTTCGGCTAATGAAAAACTGTTTTTT.

The V gene is TRBV18, the J gene TRBJ1-1, with unresolved D. Germline CDR1 is KGHSH and CDR2 is LQKENI. The V end was cut by 6 bases, the J end by 4 bases, with 6 bases between. The CDR3 consists of 11 residues. Here the CDR3 DNA reads TGTGCCAGCTCTATTACCACTGAAGCTTTCTTT. Its translation: CASSITTEAFF.